Below, 7 T cell receptor beta chains from the same sample are listed, as sequenced in a study of spatial heterogeneity in lung cancer. Time point described: sample taken at primary tumor resection. No cells were sorted before sequencing. The whole RNA sequenced was extracted from tumor, nontumor lung or frozen PBMC. TCRdb redid the calling of the 5' RACE reads with MiXCR, one entry per CDR3 protein. The data show 6,000 to 7,500 distinct CDR3 sequences, 5.5% to 7.5% seen once. The sample consisted of PBMCs, taken at surgery. The source is a male donor with early-stage non-small cell lung cancer.

This clonotype was seen at least ten times. Because the library targeted alpha chains, this beta chain is an off-target read whose size means little. V gene TRBV28 combines with J gene TRBJ1-1; 7 nucleotides match TRBD1. CDR1 and CDR2 (germline): MDHEN, SYDVKM. Trimming at V came to 5 bases and at J to 4 bases, leaving 7 bases not matched to a gene. The length of the CDR3 is 14 residues. CDR3 protein: CASSPPTGVTEAFF. CDR3 nucleotides: TGTGCCAGCAGTCCCCCTACAGGGGTCACTGAAGCTTTCTTT.

The sample holds many counts of this clonotype. Since it is a stray read in a library aimed at alpha chains, this beta chain has a size that is not meaningful. The chain is built from TRBV6-4 and TRBJ2-1; 7 bases line up with TRBD1. The CDR3 length is 15 residues. Germline assignment: CDR1 MRHNA and CDR2 SNTAGT. V was pared by 3 bases and J by 1 base, with 3 bases of the junction left unmatched. The CDR3 sequence is CASSEGTASYNEQFF. The CDR3 DNA follows: TGTGCCAGCAGTGAAGGGACAGCGTCCTACAATGAGCAGTTCTTC.

In regard to this clonotype: This beta chain lies outside the target of a library built for alpha chains; its clone size means little. This chain links TRBV12-3 or TRBV12-4 with TRBJ1-5; no definite D call. CDR3 length equals 14 residues. Trimming took 2 bases from V and 7 from J, leaving 12 bases between them. The DNA of the CDR3 is TGTGCCAGCAGTTTACTGACTATGGGGCAGCCCCAGCATTTT. Translated, it gives CASSLLTMGQPQHF.

This clonotype was observed at least ten times. This beta chain is an unintended read in a library built for alpha chains; its size means little. The V gene is TRBV7-2, the J gene TRBJ2-3; the D gene is possibly TRBD2 (5 bases). The CDR3 is made up of 15 amino acids. V was shortened by 1 base and J by 1 base, with 9 bases between the two germline ends. The germline gives CDR1 SGHTA, CDR2 FQGNSA. This chain's CDR3 is CASSLVGSGTDTQYF. The CDR3 DNA sequence: TGTGCCAGCAGCTTAGTTGGTAGCGGCACAGATACGCAGTATTTT.

This clonotype was detected ten times or more. In a library made to pick up alpha chains, this beta chain is a stray read with a size that means little. Here the CDR3 reads CASSSPGSNEQFF. The CDR3 DNA is TGTGCCAGCAGTTCCCCAGGGAGCAATGAGCAGTTCTTC. This sequence joins TRBV28 and TRBJ2-1, with D possibly being TRBD1 or TRBD2 (5 bases each). Looked up from germline, CDR1 is MDHEN and CDR2 is SYDVKM. Trimming left V 4 bases short and J 6 bases short, with 10 bases between. The CDR3 sequence is 13 residues long.

This clonotype came up a few times. A library prepared for alpha chains yielded this beta chain as an off-target read; its size is of little meaning. The chain uses TRBV3-1 and TRBJ1-1; TRBD1 might be the D (5 bases). Trimming shortened V by 5 bases and J by 5 bases, and 12 bases separated the two germline ends. Germline CDR1 and CDR2: LGHDT and YNNKEL (reference sequence). There are 13 residues in the CDR3. CDR3 bases: TGTGCCAGCAGCACGACAGAGTGGACTGAAGCTTTCTTT. Its translation is CASSTTEWTEAFF.

There are many counts of this clonotype. This beta chain represents an off-target read in a library built for alpha chains; its size is of limited meaning. The chain joins TRBV7-2 to TRBJ1-6, with TRBD1 as a possible D gene (5 bases). CDR1 is SGHTA, CDR2 FQGNSA, per germline. The CDR3 is 14 residues long. The V end was cut by 1 base, the J end by 9 bases, with 10 bases between. The CDR3 DNA follows: TGTGCCAGCAGCTTAGGGACAACAGGTTCACCCCTCCACTTT. Translating it yields CASSLGTTGSPLHF.